The 8 T cell receptor beta chains below all came from one sample that was sequenced in a study of cytomegalovirus exposure and HLA in healthy donors. TCRdb's copy holds only in-frame clones and misses some; the assay was immunoSEQ multiplex PCR. Of approximately 200,000 clones in the sample, about 90% are singletons; the top ten hold about 0.95%. Sequencing was performed on PBMCs. These receptors were collected from a woman aged 18-30 years in good health and CMV-seronegative.

The gene calls are TRBV11-2 and TRBJ2-5, with D possibly TRBD1 on 5 matching bases. Germline-derived CDR1 and CDR2 are SGHAT and FQNNGV. The germline V and J ends were trimmed by 5 bases and 5 bases, with 9 bases remaining between them. The CDR3 is made up of 12 amino acids. The CDR3 spells CASSRTTETQYF. Here the CDR3 DNA reads TGTGCCAGCAGCCGGACAACGGAGACCCAGTACTTC. Full variable domain (outside the CDR3, taken from reference TRBV11-2 and TRBJ2-5): EAGVAQSPRYKIIEKRQSVAFWCNPISGHATLYWYQQILGQGPKLLIQFQNNGVVDDSQLPKDRFSAERLKGVDSTLKIQPAKLEDSAVYLCASSRTTETQYFGPGTRLLVL.

V and J are TRBV7-2 and TRBJ2-1; TRBD2 matches 8 bases. The germline V gene encodes CDR1 SGHTA and CDR2 FQGNSA. The V segment lost 3 bases and the J segment 8 bases; nucleotides outside the gene matches: 9. The CDR3 totals 15 residues. This CDR3 is CASSFAGTSIYEQFF. The CDR3 nucleotides read TGTGCCAGCAGCTTCGCCGGGACTAGTATATATGAGCAGTTCTTC.

The chain is built from TRBV19 and TRBJ1-3; maybe TRBD1 (6 bases). Germline V gene data show CDR1 as LNHDA and CDR2 as SQIVND (reference sequence). Trimming removed 5 bases from V and 4 bases from J, with 15 bases in between. The CDR3 runs 15 residues. The CDR3 nucleotides read TGTGCCAGTAGTTTTGACACAGGGAGAGGAAACACCATATATTTT. This gives the protein CASSFDTGRGNTIYF.

The rearrangement links TRBV10-1 to TRBJ2-2; D unresolved. The CDR3 length is 12 residues. Germline values: CDR1 WNHNN, CDR2 SYGVQD (reference sequence). The V gene lost 8 bases and the J gene lost 1 base, with 5 bases spanning the gap. DNA of the CDR3: TGCGCCAGCGCCAGGAACACCGGGGAGCTGTTTTTT. Translation: CASARNTGELFF.

The chain joins TRBV30 to TRBJ2-3, with 10 bases lining up with TRBD2. After removal of 4 bases from V and 6 bases from J, the junction contained 10 bases not matched to a gene. The length of the CDR3 is 15 residues. CDR1 is GTSNPN, CDR2 SVGIG, per germline (reference sequence). CDR3 sequence (DNA): TGTGCCTGGACTAGCGGGAGTTCTGCTGGGGATACGCAGTATTTT. It encodes CAWTSGSSAGDTQYF.

The CDR3 coding sequence is TGTGCCAGCAGTTTAGGATCCGGCCAGGGTAACGAGCAGTACTTC. Its protein product is CASSLGSGQGNEQYF. The J gene is TRBJ2-7, the V gene TRBV27; tentative D call: TRBD1 (5 bases). The CDR3 spans 15 residues. Germline V lookup: CDR1 MNHEY, CDR2 SMNVEV (reference sequence). V lost 2 bases and J lost 5, with 16 bases in between.

This clone appeared once. This CDR3 reads CASDTSGRRETQYF. CDR3 DNA sequence: TGTGCCAGCGACACTAGCGGGAGAAGGGAGACCCAGTACTTC. The V call is TRBV6-1, the J call TRBJ2-5; 11 positions agree with TRBD2. Germline V gene lookup returns CDR1 MNHNS and CDR2 SASEGT. Germline trimming cut 8 bases from V and 5 bases from J; bases unmatched to any gene: 7. The CDR3 is 14 residues long.

This chain uses TRBV2 with TRBJ2-5; 9 bases line up with TRBD1. With 6 bases clipped from V and 6 bases from J, the junction kept 8 bases outside the gene matches. From germline, CDR1 is SNHLY and CDR2 FYNNEI. The CDR3 is 14 residues long. The DNA for the CDR3 is TGTGCCAGCAGACGGACAGGGGAAGTGAAGACCCAGTACTTC. The encoded protein is CASRRTGEVKTQYF. Based on the CDR3 plus reference TRBV2 and TRBJ2-5, the full variable domain is EPEVTQTPSHQVTQMGQEVILRCVPISNHLYFYWYRQILGQKVEFLVSFYNNEISEKSEIFDDQFSVERPDGSNFTLKIRSTKLEDSAMYFCASRRTGEVKTQYFGPGTRLLVL.